A single sample is the source of the 7 T cell receptor beta chains below, sequenced in a study of cytomegalovirus exposure and HLA in healthy donors. 13 Jbeta primers and 60 Vbeta primers were used for the PCR. Here immunoSEQ multiplex PCR was the method, and the copy in TCRdb shows in-frame clones only, minus some. In the table there are about 100,000 clones, around 84% of which are singletons. Specimen: PBMCs. The receptors stem from a woman aged 18 to 35 in good health and CMV-seronegative.

This rearrangement joins TRBV6-5 to TRBJ2-1, with TRBD2 identical over 7 bases. The junction had 1 base not matched to a gene; V was cut back by 6 bases and J by 8 bases. The CDR3 loop spans 11 amino acids. The germline V gene encodes CDR1 MNHEY and CDR2 SVGAGI. CDR3 in amino acids: CASSLADEQFF. Here the CDR3 DNA reads TGTGCCAGCAGCCTAGCGGATGAGCAGTTCTTC.

This chain connects TRBV12-5 to TRBJ1-2; tentatively, D is TRBD1 (5 bases). Germline V CDR1 and CDR2: LGHNT, FRNRAP. This CDR3 comprises 15 residues. The ends were cut back, 9 bases at V and 3 bases at J, with 20 bases in the middle. CDR3: CAREGLRHGDYGYTF. The CDR3 coding sequence is TGTGCTAGGGAGGGACTAAGGCATGGGGACTATGGCTACACCTTC.

The genes are TRBV4-1 and TRBJ2-3; 12 nucleotides align to TRBD2. The trim removed 2 bases at V and 3 bases at J, leaving 0 bases unmatched. The CDR3 length is 15 residues. Germline V gives CDR1 MGHRA, CDR2 YSYEKL. The CDR3 DNA reads as TGCGCCAGCAGCCAAACTAGCGGGGGGACAGATACGCAGTATTTT. Translated: CASSQTSGGTDTQYF.

The CDR3 bases are TGTGCCAGCTCACCACCCGACAGGGGGGGATACGAGCAGTACTTC. It is translated as CASSPPDRGGYEQYF. V is TRBV18 and J is TRBJ2-7; 9 bases match TRBD1. CDR1 is KGHSH and CDR2 is LQKENI in the germline V gene. CDR3 size: 15 residues. V lost 0 bases to trimming and J lost 4 bases; unmatched junction nucleotides: 4. Based on the CDR3 plus reference TRBV18 and TRBJ2-7, the full variable domain is NAGVMQNPRHLVRRRGQEARLRCSPMKGHSHVYWYRQLPEEGLKFMVYLQKENIIDESGMPKERFSAEFPKEGPSILRIQQVVRGDSAAYFCASSPPDRGGYEQYFGPGTRLTVT.

The gene calls are TRBV4-3 and TRBJ2-3; weak D call: TRBD1 (6 bases). Germline V lookup: CDR1 LGHNA, CDR2 YSLEER. Trimming stripped 0 bases from V and 4 bases from J, with 20 bases between. This CDR3 is 18 amino acids long. CDR3 DNA sequence: TGCGCCAGCAGCCAAGAAAGGGGGTCGGTAGGTCGCGCAGATACGCAGTATTTT. Translation gives CASSQERGSVGRADTQYF.

The chain combines TRBV10-1 with TRBJ2-5, with D maybe TRBD2 (6 bases). The CDR3 totals 15 residues. The germline gives CDR1 WNHNN, CDR2 SYGVQD (reference sequence). Trimming pared 0 bases from V and 2 bases from J, leaving 10 bases between. CDR3 loop: CASSESWEEQETQYF. CDR3 DNA: TGCGCCAGCAGTGAGTCTTGGGAGGAGCAAGAGACCCAGTACTTC.

This clone turned up a few times. V is TRBV10-3 and J is TRBJ2-7; 7 bases map to TRBD1. The CDR3 is made up of 13 amino acids. Germline V gives CDR1 ENHRY, CDR2 SYGVKD. V lost 6 bases, J lost 6 bases, and 8 bases stayed unmatched. The CDR3 DNA reads as TGTGCCATCAGAGGGACGGACAGGTTCGAGCAGTACTTC. Encoded protein: CAIRGTDRFEQYF.